A selection of T cell receptor beta chains follows, all from one sample in a study of post-analysis software for immune sequencing data. TCRdb reprocessed the PCR reads with MiXCR, giving one entry per CDR3 protein. The sample consists of roughly 540,000 distinct CDR3 sequences, around a third of them appearing once. The material sequenced was blood. These receptors originate from a girl aged 2-17 years with multiple sclerosis. CDR3s include the opening cysteine and the closing phenylalanine or tryptophan. A clone size is listed for some rows: how often the clone was seen (once, few, many), or a class if it is expanded.

v_gene: TRBV5-6; abundance: few; len: 14; CDR3aa: CASSSAGGAETQYF
v_gene: TRBV9; abundance: .; len: 13; CDR3aa: CARKQGPTDTQYF
v_gene: TRBV6-2/TRBV6-3; abundance: .; len: 16; CDR3aa: CASSYLTGTAPDTQYF
v_gene: TRBV4-1; abundance: few; len: 17; CDR3aa: CASSQPGKERFGETQYF
v_gene: TRBV7-8; abundance: few; len: 18; CDR3aa: CASSLSMTGGYSTDTQYF
v_gene: TRBV10-3; abundance: many; len: 15; CDR3aa: CAISEQVGTKNIQYF
v_gene: TRBV7-9; abundance: .; len: 18; CDR3aa: CASTSPSGGQSSYNEQFF
v_gene: TRBV5-6; abundance: .; len: 15; CDR3aa: CASSRGTASNQPQHF
v_gene: TRBV4-1; abundance: .; len: 17; CDR3aa: CASSSREGTGKNYGYTF
v_gene: TRBV2; abundance: .; len: 15; CDR3aa: CASTGGTASTDTQYF
v_gene: TRBV7-2; abundance: .; len: 15; CDR3aa: CAIGTDRVMNTEAFF
v_gene: TRBV5-1; abundance: few; len: 16; CDR3aa: CASSKTSGGSTDTQYF
v_gene: TRBV7-9; abundance: .; len: 13; CDR3aa: CASSWALNTEAFF
v_gene: TRBV5-1; abundance: few; len: 13; CDR3aa: CASSLKGQAEAFF
v_gene: TRBV7-6; abundance: few; len: 16; CDR3aa: CASSPTPGQGYQPQHF
v_gene: TRBV7-6; abundance: once; len: 14; CDR3aa: CASSSSTGDTEAFF
v_gene: TRBV2; abundance: few; len: 16; CDR3aa: CASSEATGWYYNEQFF
v_gene: TRBV7-2; abundance: few; len: 15; CDR3aa: CASSRSGGGVGELFF
v_gene: TRBV29-1; abundance: many; len: 13; CDR3aa: CSVVPGGSYEQYF
v_gene: TRBV6-6; abundance: few; len: 13; CDR3aa: CASSQGGGQPQHF
v_gene: TRBV6-5; abundance: .; len: 15; CDR3aa: CASSYSLSTDSEQYF
v_gene: TRBV20-1; abundance: few; len: 15; CDR3aa: CSAIPGPHRGETQYF
v_gene: TRBV7-3; abundance: .; len: 17; CDR3aa: CASSSPTTSGGTDTQYF
v_gene: TRBV28; abundance: .; len: 14; CDR3aa: CASRLYGGNTEAFF
v_gene: TRBV10-3; abundance: .; len: 15; CDR3aa: CVAASSGGSTDTQYF
v_gene: TRBV4-1; abundance: few; len: 14; CDR3aa: CASSQENRVGEQFF
v_gene: TRBV2; abundance: .; len: 11; CDR3aa: CASSNTGELFF
v_gene: TRBV14; abundance: once; len: 17; CDR3aa: CASSQDERWDRTYEQYF
v_gene: TRBV6-1; abundance: .; len: 18; CDR3aa: CASSPKAQGLGSNQPQHF
v_gene: TRBV6-2/TRBV6-3; abundance: .; len: 15; CDR3aa: CASRRGLLNTGELFF
v_gene: TRBV28; abundance: .; len: 13; CDR3aa: CASSFTGQTEAFF
v_gene: TRBV29-1; abundance: .; len: 15; CDR3aa: CSVEVGEGASYEQYF